Below, 17 T cell receptor beta chains from the same sample are listed, as sequenced in a study of cytomegalovirus exposure and HLA in healthy donors (dated by TCRdb to 2017 to 2019). The library was built by means of the immunoSEQ multiplex PCR assay. The multiplex PCR relied on a mix of 60 forward primers for TCR Vbeta segments and 13 reverse primers for TCR Jbeta segments. What TCRdb holds here is the immuneACCESS table cut down to in-frame rearrangements. Part of the clones is not present; checked against another copy, under half of the missing clones reflect an unresolved V gene, and the others are unexplained. Counted in this sample were some 130,000 clones; roughly 9.6% of them appeared once. The ten top clones hold about 6.7% of the sample. Sequencing input: PBMCs. Receptor source: a woman between 35 and 50 years old in good health and CMV-seropositive.

The rearrangement joins TRBV5-1 to TRBJ2-6; perhaps TRBD1 as D (6 bases). The CDR3 has 16 residues. V lost 1 base to trimming and J lost 1 base, with 9 bases between them. Looked up from germline, CDR1 is SGHRS and CDR2 is YFSETQ. The CDR3 sequence: CASSLPGTSGANVLTF. The CDR3 DNA follows: TGCGCCAGCAGCTTGCCCGGGACATCTGGGGCCAACGTCCTGACTTTC. Combining the CDR3 with reference TRBV5-1 and TRBJ2-6 gives the whole variable domain KAGVTQTPRYLIKTRGQQVTLSCSPISGHRSVSWYQQTPGQGLQFLFEYFSETQRNKGNFPGRFSGRQFSNSRSEMNVSTLELGDSALYLCASSLPGTSGANVLTFGAGSRLTVL.

The V call is TRBV27, the J call TRBJ1-2; 7 bases agree with TRBD1. The CDR3 runs to 14 residues. Trimming at V came to 5 bases and at J to 1 base, leaving 4 bases not matched to a gene. Looked up from germline, CDR1 is MNHEY and CDR2 is SMNVEV (reference sequence). The CDR3 region has the DNA TGTGCCAGCAGTCCGACAGGGTTTAACTATGGCTACACCTTC. Residues: CASSPTGFNYGYTF.

This clone has only a few counts. The chain recombines TRBV6-5 with TRBJ2-7; the D is unclear. The CDR3 extends over 13 amino acids. Germline assignment: CDR1 MNHEY and CDR2 SVGAGI. The V and J ends lost 3 bases and 2 bases respectively, with 8 bases between them. The CDR3 loop is CASSYLGTYEQYF. CDR3 in DNA: TGTGCCAGCAGTTATCTGGGCACCTACGAGCAGTACTTC.

The V call is TRBV7-2, the J call TRBJ2-7; D might be TRBD2 (5 bases). CDR3 length: 13 amino acids. The V end was cut by 3 bases, the J end by 3 bases, with 9 bases between. Germline-derived CDR1 and CDR2 are SGHTA and FQGNSA. Here the CDR3 reads CASSLSGGYEQYF. The CDR3 DNA reads as TGTGCCAGCAGCTTGAGTGGAGGCTACGAGCAGTACTTC. Together with reference TRBV7-2 and TRBJ2-7, the CDR3 gives the full variable domain: GAGVSQSPSNKVTEKGKDVELRCDPISGHTALYWYRQSLGQGLEFLIYFQGNSAPDKSGLPSDRFSAERTGGSVSTLTIQRTQQEDSAVYLCASSLSGGYEQYFGPGTRLTVT.

V and J are TRBV5-5 and TRBJ2-2, with 10 nucleotides matching TRBD2. Per the germline V gene, CDR1 is SGHKS and CDR2 is YYEKEE (reference sequence). With V trimmed by 5 bases and J by 7 bases, 8 bases remained unmatched. This CDR3 region has 15 residues. The CDR3 is CASSEAGGRVGELFF. CDR3 nucleotide sequence: TGTGCCAGCAGTGAAGCGGGGGGGCGGGTCGGGGAGCTGTTTTTT.

This clone was seen only a few times. The chain couples TRBV6-6 to TRBJ1-1, with D unclear. Per germline, CDR1 MNHNY and CDR2 SVGAGI (reference sequence). Trimming stripped 2 bases from V and 5 bases from J, with 3 bases between. The CDR3 runs 11 residues. The CDR3 DNA follows: TGTGCCAGCAGTTACCAAACTGAAGCTTTCTTT. Translation gives CASSYQTEAFF.

The chain recombines TRBV19 with TRBJ1-5; D may be TRBD1 (6 bases). Germline values: CDR1 LNHDA, CDR2 SQIVND (reference sequence). Trimming stripped 7 bases from V and 7 bases from J, with 14 bases between. This CDR3 spans 13 amino acids. CDR3 in amino acids: CASTLSRGQPQHF. Here the CDR3 DNA reads TGTGCCAGTACCCTATCCAGGGGCCAGCCCCAGCATTTT. Full variable domain (remainder filled in from reference TRBV19 and TRBJ1-5): DGGITQSPKYLFRKEGQNVTLSCEQNLNHDAMYWYRQDPGQGLRLIYYSQIVNDFQKGDIAEGYSVSREKKESFPLTVTSAQKNPTAFYLCASTLSRGQPQHFGDGTRLSIL.

V usage is TRBV7-2 and J usage is TRBJ2-1; D gene ambiguous. Trimming cost V 5 bases and J 3 bases, with 17 bases left between them. Germline lookup yields CDR1 SGHTA and CDR2 FQGNSA. The CDR3 runs to 16 residues. The CDR3 region is CASSLSGGSFYNEQFF. The CDR3 region has the DNA TGTGCCAGCAGCCTGTCGGGTGGGTCCTTCTACAATGAGCAGTTCTTC.

This clone was seen a few times. Other DNA sequences in the same sample also yield this CDR3. The chain uses TRBV7-9 and TRBJ2-2; D perhaps matches TRBD2 (5 bases). This CDR3 region has 13 residues. Germline V gives CDR1 SEHNR, CDR2 FQNEAQ (reference sequence). The V end lost 5 bases, the J end lost 3 bases, and 7 bases lay between the germline ends. The CDR3 DNA reads as TGTGCCAGCAGCGGAGGCTACACCGGGGAGCTGTTTTTT. As protein: CASSGGYTGELFF.

The chain links TRBV6-1 to TRBJ2-7, with 7 bases lining up with TRBD1. V dropped 3 bases and J dropped 11; count of bases not matched to a gene: 16. The CDR3 totals 15 residues. The V gene's germline CDR1 is MNHNS and CDR2 SASEGT. The CDR3 DNA follows: TGTGCCAGCAGTGATTTTACGGGACAGCACCACCTCAAGTACTTC. Translated: CASSDFTGQHHLKYF.

The chain couples TRBV7-9 to TRBJ1-6, with 9 bases that match TRBD1. CDR3 size: 16 residues. Germline V gene lookup returns CDR1 SEHNR and CDR2 FQNEAQ (reference sequence). V shed 5 bases and J 7 bases; nucleotides not matched to a gene: 9. The CDR3 here is CASSPTGGEENSPLHF. CDR3 DNA: TGTGCCAGCAGCCCAACAGGGGGCGAAGAGAATTCACCCCTCCACTTT.

The J gene is TRBJ1-1, the V gene TRBV7-2, with 9 positions matching TRBD1. This CDR3 comprises 16 residues. The junction had 11 bases not matched to a gene; V was cut back by 5 bases and J by 4 bases. Germline V gives CDR1 SGHTA, CDR2 FQGNSA. The CDR3 region is CASSPDRGLISTEAFF. The CDR3 DNA follows: TGTGCCAGCAGCCCGGACAGGGGACTGATAAGCACTGAAGCTTTCTTT.

This clone was seen more than once but under ten times. The V gene is TRBV14, the J gene TRBJ2-7, with 8 bases identical to TRBD1. Germline assignment: CDR1 SGHDN and CDR2 FVKESK. Trimming took 4 bases from V and 5 from J; bases not matched to a gene: 1. The CDR3 covers 12 residues. In DNA, the CDR3 is TGTGCCAGCAGCCTGGGACAGGACGAGCAGTACTTC. Translating it yields CASSLGQDEQYF.

The chain has TRBV6-6 and TRBJ2-5; TRBD2 matches at 10 bases. Trimming took 4 bases from V and 2 from J; bases not matched to a gene: 4. CDR1 and CDR2 from the germline V gene are MNHNY and SVGAGI (reference sequence). The CDR3 totals 15 residues. The CDR3 DNA sequence: TGTGCCAGCAGTTCGAGCGGGGGGGAACAAGAGACCCAGTACTTC. Translation gives CASSSSGGEQETQYF.

In this sample, this clone turned up a few times. The rearrangement uses TRBV10-3 and TRBJ2-5; the match to TRBD1 covers 12 bases. In germline, CDR1 is ENHRY, CDR2 SYGVKD. Losses at the gene ends were 5 bases for V and 5 bases for J; bases not matched to a gene: 3. CDR3 length: 14 residues. CDR3 nucleotide sequence: TGTGCCATCAGTCGGGACAGGGGGCAGGAGACCCAGTACTTC. Translated, it gives CAISRDRGQETQYF.

V and J are TRBV2 and TRBJ1-1, with D possibly TRBD1 on 5 matching bases. The V gene's germline CDR1 is SNHLY and CDR2 FYNNEI. Deletions cut 2 bases from V and 7 bases from J, with 17 bases between. The CDR3 length is 15 residues. CDR3 protein: CASSEYWGGKVEAFF. CDR3 nucleotides: TGTGCCAGCAGTGAATACTGGGGCGGTAAGGTTGAAGCTTTCTTT.

Note on this clone: The CDR3 does not close with the conserved phenylalanine or tryptophan, likely indicating a read error. V usage is TRBV5-4 and J usage is TRBJ2-4, with TRBD2 matching 12 bases. This CDR3 has 17 residues. V lost 3 bases and J lost 7; bases outside the gene matches: 11. CDR1 and CDR2 (germline): SGHNT, YYREEE (reference sequence). The CDR3 nucleotides read TGTGCCAGCAGCTCCCCTAGCGGGGGGGCCGTGGGGAACATTCAGTACCTC. As protein: CASSSPSGGAVGNIQYL.